The rows below give T cell receptor beta chains drawn from one sample of a study of blood T cell repertoires in COVID-19. The table came from immunoSEQ multiplex PCR; TCRdb's copy has only in-frame clones and leaves some out. This repertoire shows 100,000 or so clones, about 90% found once; its top ten account for about 20%. The sample comprised peripheral blood. These receptors were collected from a human donor in a cohort sampled during active COVID-19. The CDR3 runs from the conserved cysteine through the conserved F or W. Fields, in order: V gene, D gene, J gene, clone size, CDR3 protein, CDR3 DNA. D genes are given only for firm matches. Size is stated for part of the rows, as once, few or many counts, or as a class when the clone is expanded.

V: TRBV24-1; D: -; J: TRBJ2-2; size: -; CDR3: CATSYIPGELFF; DNA: TGTGCCACCAGTTACATACCCGGGGAGCTGTTTTTT
V: TRBV6-5; D: -; J: TRBJ2-3; size: -; CDR3: CASRQSGGTDTQYF; DNA: TGTGCCAGCAGGCAAAGCGGAGGCACAGATACGCAGTATTTT
V: TRBV4-1; D: -; J: TRBJ2-2; size: -; CDR3: CASSGLAKNTGELFF; DNA: TGCGCCAGCAGCGGCCTAGCGAAGAACACCGGGGAGCTGTTTTTT
V: TRBV9; D: -; J: TRBJ2-3; size: -; CDR3: CASSARSYYSGVAADTQYF; DNA: TGTGCCAGCAGCGCCCGCAGTTACTATTCGGGAGTTGCTGCAGATACGCAGTATTTT
V: TRBV4-2; D: TRBD1; J: TRBJ2-7; size: -; CDR3: CASSPKGTGGGYNYEQYF; DNA: TGTGCCAGCAGCCCAAAAGGGACAGGGGGCGGCTATAACTACGAGCAGTACTTC
V: TRBV2; D: -; J: TRBJ2-1; size: few; CDR3: CASSGGNEQFF; DNA: TGTGCCAGCAGTGGAGGCAATGAGCAGTTCTTC
V: TRBV6-5; D: TRBD1; J: TRBJ1-2; size: -; CDR3: CASSLRDRGLHGYTF; DNA: TGTGCCAGCAGTCTACGGGACAGGGGATTACATGGCTACACCTTC
V: TRBV7-7; D: -; J: TRBJ2-7; size: -; CDR3: CASSLGPGSYEQYF; DNA: TGTGCTAGCAGCTTGGGGCCCGGGTCCTACGAGCAGTACTTC
V: TRBV5-1; D: -; J: TRBJ2-3; size: -; CDR3: CASSLVRSDTDTQYF; DNA: TGCGCCAGCAGCTTGGTCCGAAGCGACACAGATACGCAGTATTTT
V: TRBV7-8; D: TRBD1; J: TRBJ1-1; size: -; CDR3: CASSPRQGIDHMGAFF; DNA: TGTGCCAGCAGCCCCCGACAGGGAATAGATCACATGGGAGCTTTCTTT
V: TRBV4-1; D: TRBD2; J: TRBJ2-3; size: -; CDR3: CASSQEAAGGIADTQYF; DNA: TGCGCCAGCAGCCAAGAAGCAGCGGGAGGGATCGCAGATACGCAGTATTTT
V: TRBV4-2; D: TRBD2; J: TRBJ2-4; size: once; CDR3: CASSQDLLAAKNIQYF; DNA: TGTGCCAGCAGCCAAGATCTACTAGCGGCCAAAAACATTCAGTACTTC
V: TRBV19; D: TRBD1; J: TRBJ2-7; size: -; CDR3: CASRRDRNYEQYF; DNA: TGTGCCAGTAGACGGGACAGAAATTACGAGCAGTACTTC
V: TRBV7-9; D: -; J: TRBJ2-2; size: -; CDR3: CASSFTETNTGELFF; DNA: TGTGCCAGCAGCTTTACAGAGACGAACACCGGGGAGCTGTTTTTT
V: TRBV5-1; D: -; J: TRBJ2-6; size: -; CDR3: CASSLDILGANVLTF; DNA: TGCGCCAGCAGCTTGGACATCCTCGGGGCCAACGTCCTGACTTTC
V: TRBV9; D: TRBD2; J: TRBJ2-2; size: -; CDR3: CASSVTSVLTGELFF; DNA: TGTGCCAGCAGCGTGACTAGCGTACTCACCGGGGAGCTGTTTTTT
V: TRBV27; D: -; J: TRBJ1-4; size: -; CDR3: CASRRILDTGTSEKLFF; DNA: TGTGCCAGCAGGCGGATTCTCGATACCGGGACATCTGAAAAACTGTTTTTT
V: TRBV6-5; D: -; J: TRBJ1-6; size: -; CDR3: CASKMDRGISPLHF; DNA: TGTGCCAGCAAGATGGACAGAGGGATTTCACCCCTCCACTTT
V: TRBV16; D: TRBD1; J: TRBJ1-4; size: -; CDR3: CASSDRGGPNEKLFF; DNA: TGTGCCAGCAGCGACAGGGGAGGACCAAATGAAAAACTGTTTTTT
V: TRBV6-5; D: -; J: TRBJ2-6; size: -; CDR3: CASRSLSGANVLTF; DNA: TGTGCCAGCAGATCCCTCTCTGGGGCCAACGTCCTGACTTTC
V: TRBV2; D: -; J: TRBJ1-4; size: -; CDR3: CASSNGPNNEKLFF; DNA: TGTGCCAGCAGTAATGGGCCCAATAATGAAAAACTGTTTTTT
V: TRBV6-2/TRBV6-3; D: TRBD1; J: TRBJ2-1; size: -; CDR3: CASSRTGGSDEQFF; DNA: TGTGCCAGCAGTAGGACAGGGGGCTCTGATGAGCAGTTCTTC
V: TRBV9; D: -; J: TRBJ1-3; size: -; CDR3: CASSVGDKSPSGNTIYF; DNA: TGTGCCAGCAGCGTAGGCGACAAATCCCCCTCTGGAAACACCATATATTTT
V: TRBV6-2/TRBV6-3; D: TRBD2; J: TRBJ2-3; size: -; CDR3: CASSYSASGFRDTQYF; DNA: TGTGCCAGCAGTTACTCAGCTAGCGGTTTCAGGGATACGCAGTATTTT
V: TRBV11-2; D: -; J: TRBJ2-5; size: -; CDR3: CASSPGHSETQYF; DNA: TGTGCCAGCAGCCCTGGCCATTCTGAGACCCAGTACTTC
V: TRBV5-6; D: TRBD1; J: TRBJ1-5; size: -; CDR3: CASSSGTVSNQPQHF; DNA: TGTGCCAGCAGCTCCGGGACAGTTAGCAATCAGCCCCAGCATTTT
V: TRBV25-1; D: -; J: TRBJ2-7; size: -; CDR3: CASRKGVGGYEQYF; DNA: TGTGCCAGCAGAAAAGGGGTCGGTGGCTACGAGCAGTACTTC
V: TRBV6-6; D: -; J: TRBJ2-7; size: once; CDR3: CASVRAYEQYF; DNA: TGTGCCAGCGTCAGGGCCTACGAGCAGTACTTC
V: TRBV28; D: -; J: TRBJ2-2; size: -; CDR3: CASRIAGQYTGELFF; DNA: TGTGCCAGCAGGATAGCGGGACAGTACACCGGGGAGCTGTTTTTT
V: TRBV6-6; D: -; J: TRBJ1-2; size: -; CDR3: CASRPAGNVNGYTF; DNA: TGTGCCAGCAGGCCCGCGGGGAATGTCAATGGCTACACCTTC
V: TRBV28; D: -; J: TRBJ2-1; size: -; CDR3: CASSFEAFNEQFF; DNA: TGTGCCAGCAGTTTCGAAGCTTTCAATGAGCAGTTCTTC
V: TRBV14; D: -; J: TRBJ1-2; size: -; CDR3: CASSQVAGYGYTF; DNA: TGTGCCAGCAGCCAAGTAGCTGGATATGGCTACACCTTC
V: TRBV11-2; D: TRBD2; J: TRBJ2-7; size: once; CDR3: CASSPGTSAYYEQYF; DNA: TGTGCCAGCAGCCCCGGGACTAGCGCATACTACGAGCAGTACTTC
V: TRBV5-5; D: -; J: TRBJ1-1; size: -; CDR3: CASSSTEAEAFF; DNA: TGTGCCAGCAGCTCAACAGAAGCTGAAGCTTTCTTT
V: TRBV25-1; D: -; J: TRBJ1-4; size: -; CDR3: CASSEGQSLNEKLFF; DNA: TGTGCCAGCAGTGAAGGACAGAGCCTTAATGAAAAACTGTTTTTT
V: TRBV9; D: TRBD2; J: TRBJ2-1; size: -; CDR3: CASSVGLAGIAYNEQFF; DNA: TGTGCCAGCAGCGTAGGGCTAGCGGGGATCGCCTACAATGAGCAGTTCTTC
V: TRBV18; D: TRBD1; J: TRBJ1-1; size: -; CDR3: CASSRGGQGRTEAFF; DNA: TGTGCCAGCTCGAGGGGAGGACAGGGGCGGACTGAAGCTTTCTTT
V: TRBV2; D: -; J: TRBJ2-5; size: once; CDR3: CASSGGPGGQETQYF; DNA: TGTGCCAGCAGTGGGGGGCCTGGAGGCCAAGAGACCCAGTACTTC
V: TRBV28; D: TRBD1; J: TRBJ2-3; size: -; CDR3: CASSSSRDSFWDTQYF; DNA: TGTGCCAGCAGTTCGAGCCGGGACAGTTTTTGGGATACGCAGTATTTT
V: TRBV3-1/TRBV3-2; D: -; J: TRBJ1-3; size: once; CDR3: CASSQVGTSGNTIYF; DNA: TGTGCCAGCAGCCAGGTAGGGACAAGTGGAAACACCATATATTTT
V: TRBV2; D: -; J: TRBJ1-3; size: -; CDR3: CASAGQSSGNTIYF; DNA: TGTGCCAGCGCCGGACAAAGCTCTGGAAACACCATATATTTT
V: TRBV24-1; D: -; J: TRBJ1-1; size: -; CDR3: CATSDGQMNTEAFF; DNA: TGTGCCACCAGTGATGGACAGATGAACACTGAAGCTTTCTTT
V: TRBV11-2; D: -; J: TRBJ2-7; size: -; CDR3: CASSLSPRGEQYF; DNA: TGTGCCAGCAGCCTGTCCCCAAGGGGCGAGCAGTACTTC
V: TRBV5-4; D: -; J: TRBJ2-3; size: -; CDR3: CASYSATTTDTQYF; DNA: TGTGCCAGTTACTCAGCGACTACCACAGATACGCAGTATTTT
V: TRBV6-2/TRBV6-3; D: TRBD2; J: TRBJ2-1; size: -; CDR3: CASSSRMSGMGNEQFF; DNA: TGTGCCAGCAGTTCCCGGATGAGCGGGATGGGGAATGAGCAGTTCTTC
V: TRBV7-8; D: -; J: TRBJ1-2; size: -; CDR3: CASSYPGRGYGYTF; DNA: TGTGCCAGCAGCTATCCTGGTCGGGGCTATGGCTACACCTTC
V: TRBV28; D: -; J: TRBJ1-6; size: -; CDR3: CASSLPWGGANSPLHF; DNA: TGTGCCAGCAGTCTACCCTGGGGGGGGGCCAATTCACCCCTCCACTTT
V: TRBV27; D: TRBD1; J: TRBJ1-2; size: -; CDR3: CASRYRDRVGYTF; DNA: TGTGCCAGCAGATACCGGGACAGGGTCGGCTACACCTTC
V: TRBV3-1/TRBV3-2; D: -; J: TRBJ1-1; size: -; CDR3: CASSRGQWNTEAFF; DNA: TGTGCCAGCAGCCGCGGACAGTGGAACACTGAAGCTTTCTTT
V: TRBV29-1; D: TRBD2; J: TRBJ2-7; size: -; CDR3: CSLGGGGRFRFYEQYF; DNA: TGCAGCCTTGGGGGGGGAGGCCGTTTCAGGTTCTACGAGCAGTACTTC
V: TRBV7-9; D: -; J: TRBJ2-2; size: -; CDR3: CASSFPTLRDTNTGELFF; DNA: TGTGCCAGCAGCTTTCCCACCTTACGTGACACGAACACCGGGGAGCTGTTTTTT
V: TRBV19; D: -; J: TRBJ1-4; size: -; CDR3: CASSFAVNEKLFF; DNA: TGTGCCAGTAGTTTTGCAGTGAATGAAAAACTGTTTTTT
V: TRBV19; D: -; J: TRBJ2-3; size: -; CDR3: CASRSFRVRGTDTQYF; DNA: TGTGCCAGTAGGTCGTTTCGTGTCCGAGGTACAGATACGCAGTATTTT
V: TRBV6-5; D: -; J: TRBJ2-3; size: -; CDR3: CASSPPGHGTDTQYF; DNA: TGTGCCAGCAGCCCCCCGGGACATGGCACAGATACGCAGTATTTT